The T cell receptor (beta chain) under discussion was sequenced for a study of T cell responses to AZD1222 COVID-19 vaccine. Data came from immunoSEQ multiplex PCR; TCRdb stores just in-frame clones and leaves some out. The sample shows about 140,000 clones, roughly 90% of them seen only once. Second doses that came at about 4 or about 12 weeks were put together. Unmatched junction bases numbered 0, after V lost 1 base and J lost 8 bases. Germline V CDR1 and CDR2: SNHLY, FYNNEI. The CDR3 is made up of 14 amino acids. The sequenced sample was peripheral blood, obtained 28 days after the second AZD1222 dose. The chain combines TRBV2 with TRBJ1-4, with 11 bases matching TRBD1. This sequence was found in an adult who received the AZD1222 COVID-19 vaccine. The CDR3 bases are TGTGCCAGCAGTGAAGGGACAGGGGGCGAAAAACTGTTTTTT. Its translation is CASSEGTGGEKLFF.